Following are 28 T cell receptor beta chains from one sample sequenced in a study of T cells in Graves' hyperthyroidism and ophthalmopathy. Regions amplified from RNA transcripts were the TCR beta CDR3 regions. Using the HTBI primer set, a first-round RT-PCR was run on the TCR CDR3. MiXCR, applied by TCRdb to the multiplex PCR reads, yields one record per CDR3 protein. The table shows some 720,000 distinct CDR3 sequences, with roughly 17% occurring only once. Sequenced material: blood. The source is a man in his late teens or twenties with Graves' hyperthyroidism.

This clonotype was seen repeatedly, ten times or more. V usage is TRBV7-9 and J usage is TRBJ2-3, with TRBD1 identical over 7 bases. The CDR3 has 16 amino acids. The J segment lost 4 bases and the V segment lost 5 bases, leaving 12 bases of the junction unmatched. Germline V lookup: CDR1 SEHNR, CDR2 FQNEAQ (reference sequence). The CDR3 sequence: CASSPRDSIDSDTQYF. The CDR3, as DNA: TGTGCCAGCAGCCCACGGGACAGTATCGATTCAGATACGCAGTATTTT.

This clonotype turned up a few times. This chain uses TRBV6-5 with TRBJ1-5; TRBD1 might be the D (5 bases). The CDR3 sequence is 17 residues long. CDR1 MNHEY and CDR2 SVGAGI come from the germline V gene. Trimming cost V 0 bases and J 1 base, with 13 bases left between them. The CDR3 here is CASSYSPRAESNQPQHF. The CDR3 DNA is TGTGCCAGCAGTTACTCGCCCAGGGCCGAAAGCAATCAGCCCCAGCATTTT.

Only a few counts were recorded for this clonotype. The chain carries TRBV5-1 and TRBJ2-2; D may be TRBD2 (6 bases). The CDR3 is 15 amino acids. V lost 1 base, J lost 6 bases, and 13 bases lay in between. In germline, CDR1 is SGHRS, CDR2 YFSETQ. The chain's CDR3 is CASSLIGGAAGELFF. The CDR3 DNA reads TGCGCCAGCAGCTTGATAGGCGGGGCGGCCGGGGAGCTGTTTTTT.

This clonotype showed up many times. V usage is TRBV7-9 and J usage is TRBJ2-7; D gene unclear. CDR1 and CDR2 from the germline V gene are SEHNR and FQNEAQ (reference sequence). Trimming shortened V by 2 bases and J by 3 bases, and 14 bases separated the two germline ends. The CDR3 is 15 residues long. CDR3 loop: CASSLSDGPIYEQYF. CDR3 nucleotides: TGTGCCAGCAGCTTATCCGACGGGCCGATCTACGAGCAGTACTTC. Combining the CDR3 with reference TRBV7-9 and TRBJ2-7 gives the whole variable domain DTGVSQNPRHKITKRGQNVTFRCDPISEHNRLYWYRQTLGQGPEFLTYFQNEAQLEKSRLLSDRFSAERPKGSFSTLEIQRTEQGDSAMYLCASSLSDGPIYEQYFGPGTRLTVT.

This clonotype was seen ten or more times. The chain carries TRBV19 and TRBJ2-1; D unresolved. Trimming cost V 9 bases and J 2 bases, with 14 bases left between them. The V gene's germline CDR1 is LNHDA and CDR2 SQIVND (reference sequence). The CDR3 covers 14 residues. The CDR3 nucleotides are TGTGCCAGCAGGCGCGACAAAGCCTACAATGAGCAGTTCTTC. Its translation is CASRRDKAYNEQFF. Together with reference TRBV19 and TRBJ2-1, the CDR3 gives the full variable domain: DGGITQSPKYLFRKEGQNVTLSCEQNLNHDAMYWYRQDPGQGLRLIYYSQIVNDFQKGDIAEGYSVSREKKESFPLTVTSAQKNPTAFYLCASRRDKAYNEQFFGPGTRLTVL.

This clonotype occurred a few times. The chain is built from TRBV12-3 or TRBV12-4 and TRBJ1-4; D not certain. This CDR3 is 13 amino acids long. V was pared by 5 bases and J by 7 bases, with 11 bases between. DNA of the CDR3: TGTGCCAGCAGTCCTCGGAGGGTTGAAAAACTGTTTTTT. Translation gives CASSPRRVEKLFF.

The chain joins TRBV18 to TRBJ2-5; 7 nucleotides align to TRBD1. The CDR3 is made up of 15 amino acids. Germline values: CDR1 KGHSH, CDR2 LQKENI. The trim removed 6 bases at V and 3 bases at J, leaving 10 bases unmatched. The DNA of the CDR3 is TGTGCCAGCTCCATACAAGGGGGCAGGGAAGAGACCCAGTACTTC. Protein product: CASSIQGGREETQYF.

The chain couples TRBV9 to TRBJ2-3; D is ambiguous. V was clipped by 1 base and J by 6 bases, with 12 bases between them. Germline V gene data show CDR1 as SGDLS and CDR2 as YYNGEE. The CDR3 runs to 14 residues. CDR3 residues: CASSVRRDGDTQYF. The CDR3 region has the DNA TGTGCCAGCAGCGTAAGGCGTGACGGGGATACGCAGTATTTT. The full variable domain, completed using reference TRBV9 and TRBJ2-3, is DSGVTQTPKHLITATGQRVTLRCSPRSGDLSVYWYQQSLDQGLQFLIQYYNGEERAKGNILERFSAQQFPDLHSELNLSSLELGDSALYFCASSVRRDGDTQYFGPGTRLTVL.

The CDR3: CATSRDLGRPAHF. The CDR3 DNA is TGTGCCACCAGCAGAGATCTGGGCCGGCCCGCGCATTTT. This sequence joins TRBV15 and TRBJ1-5, with unresolved D. Per germline, CDR1 LNHNV and CDR2 YYDKDF (reference sequence). The CDR3 sequence is 13 residues long. V was cut by 0 bases and J by 15 bases, with 15 bases left in between.

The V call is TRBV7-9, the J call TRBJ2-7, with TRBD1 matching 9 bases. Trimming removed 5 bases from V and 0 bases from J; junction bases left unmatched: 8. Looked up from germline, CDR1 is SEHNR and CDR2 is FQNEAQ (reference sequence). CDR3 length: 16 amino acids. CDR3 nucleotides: TGTGCCAGCAGCCCGACAGGGGGGCTTAGCTCCTACGAGCAGTACTTC. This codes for CASSPTGGLSSYEQYF.

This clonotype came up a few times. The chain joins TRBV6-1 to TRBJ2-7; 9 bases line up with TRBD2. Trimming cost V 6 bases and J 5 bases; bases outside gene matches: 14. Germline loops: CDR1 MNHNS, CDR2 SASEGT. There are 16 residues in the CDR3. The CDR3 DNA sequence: TGTGCCAGCAGCGCCCCAGCCGGACTAGCGAACAACGAGCAGTACTTC. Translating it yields CASSAPAGLANNEQYF.

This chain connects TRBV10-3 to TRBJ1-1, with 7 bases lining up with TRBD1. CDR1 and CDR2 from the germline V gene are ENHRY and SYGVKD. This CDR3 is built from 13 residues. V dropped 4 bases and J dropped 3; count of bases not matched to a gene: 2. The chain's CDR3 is CAISAGTDTEAFF. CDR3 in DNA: TGTGCCATCAGTGCCGGGACAGACACTGAAGCTTTCTTT.

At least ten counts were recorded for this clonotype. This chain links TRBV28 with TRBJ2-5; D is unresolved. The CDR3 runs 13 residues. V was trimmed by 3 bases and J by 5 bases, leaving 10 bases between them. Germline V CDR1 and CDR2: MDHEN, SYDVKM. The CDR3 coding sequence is TGTGCCAGCAGTTTTCCCGCAAGGGAGACCCAGTACTTC. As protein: CASSFPARETQYF.

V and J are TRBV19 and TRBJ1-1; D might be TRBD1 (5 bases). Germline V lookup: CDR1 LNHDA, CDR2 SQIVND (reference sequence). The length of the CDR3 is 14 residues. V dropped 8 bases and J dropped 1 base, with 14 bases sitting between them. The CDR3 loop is CASGTAAPNTEAFF. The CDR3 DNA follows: TGTGCCAGTGGGACGGCAGCCCCGAACACTGAAGCTTTCTTT.

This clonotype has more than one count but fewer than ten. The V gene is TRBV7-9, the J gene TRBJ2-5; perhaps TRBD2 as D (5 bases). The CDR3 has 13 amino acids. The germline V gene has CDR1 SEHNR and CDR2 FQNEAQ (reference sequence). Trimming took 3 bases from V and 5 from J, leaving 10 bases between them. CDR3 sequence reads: CASSLVPGETQYF. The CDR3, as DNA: TGTGCCAGCAGCTTGGTCCCGGGGGAGACCCAGTACTTC.

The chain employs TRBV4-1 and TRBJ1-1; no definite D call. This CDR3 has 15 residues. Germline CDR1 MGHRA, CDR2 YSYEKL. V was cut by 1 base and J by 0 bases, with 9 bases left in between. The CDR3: CASSQAEIMNTEAFF. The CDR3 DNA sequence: TGCGCCAGCAGCCAAGCCGAGATAATGAACACTGAAGCTTTCTTT.

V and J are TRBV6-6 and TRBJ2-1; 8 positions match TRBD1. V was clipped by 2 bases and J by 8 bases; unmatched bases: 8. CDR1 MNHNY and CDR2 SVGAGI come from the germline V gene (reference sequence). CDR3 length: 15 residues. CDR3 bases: TGTGCCAGCAGTTACGGCGGCGGACAGGGCTATGAGCAGTTCTTC. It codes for CASSYGGGQGYEQFF.

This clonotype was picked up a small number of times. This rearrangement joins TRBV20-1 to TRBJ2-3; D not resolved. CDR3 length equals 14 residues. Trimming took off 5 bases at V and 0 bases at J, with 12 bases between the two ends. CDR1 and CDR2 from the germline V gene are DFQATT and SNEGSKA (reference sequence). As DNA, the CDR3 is TGCAGTGCTCCGACGGTAACTAGCACAGATACGCAGTATTTT. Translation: CSAPTVTSTDTQYF.

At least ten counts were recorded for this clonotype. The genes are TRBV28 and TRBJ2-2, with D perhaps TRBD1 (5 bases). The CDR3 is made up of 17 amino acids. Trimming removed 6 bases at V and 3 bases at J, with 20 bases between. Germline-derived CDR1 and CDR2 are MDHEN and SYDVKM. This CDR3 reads CASSSPWAGIHTGELFF. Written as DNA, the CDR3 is TGTGCCAGCAGCTCCCCGTGGGCAGGGATCCACACCGGGGAGCTGTTTTTT.

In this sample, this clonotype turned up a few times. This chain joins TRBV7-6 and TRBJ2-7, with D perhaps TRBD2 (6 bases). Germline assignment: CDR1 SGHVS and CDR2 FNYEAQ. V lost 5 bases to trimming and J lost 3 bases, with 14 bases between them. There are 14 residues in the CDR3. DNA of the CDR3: TGTGCCAGCAGCGGCGGGACCGATTACTACGAGCAGTACTTC. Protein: CASSGGTDYYEQYF.

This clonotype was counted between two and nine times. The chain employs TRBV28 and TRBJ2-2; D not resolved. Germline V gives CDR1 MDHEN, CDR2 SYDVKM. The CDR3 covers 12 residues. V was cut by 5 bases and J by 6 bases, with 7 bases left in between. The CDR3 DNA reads TGTGCCAGCAGTCTGCTACCCGGGGAGCTGTTTTTT. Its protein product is CASSLLPGELFF.

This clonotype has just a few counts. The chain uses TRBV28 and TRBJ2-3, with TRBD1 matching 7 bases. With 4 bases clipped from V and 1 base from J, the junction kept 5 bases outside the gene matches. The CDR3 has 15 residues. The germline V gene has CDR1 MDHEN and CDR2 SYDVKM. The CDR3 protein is CASSWTGHRTDTQYF. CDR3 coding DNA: TGTGCCAGCAGTTGGACAGGCCACCGCACAGATACGCAGTATTTT. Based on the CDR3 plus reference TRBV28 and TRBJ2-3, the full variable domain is DVKVTQSSRYLVKRTGEKVFLECVQDMDHENMFWYRQDPGLGLRLIYFSYDVKMKEKGDIPEGYSVSREKKERFSLILESASTNQTSMYLCASSWTGHRTDTQYFGPGTRLTVL.

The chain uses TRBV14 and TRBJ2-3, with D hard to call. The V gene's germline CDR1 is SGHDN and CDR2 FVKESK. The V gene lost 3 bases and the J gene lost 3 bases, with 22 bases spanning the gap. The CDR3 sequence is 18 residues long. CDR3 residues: CASSHRGPVRVNTDTQYF. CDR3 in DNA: TGTGCCAGCAGCCACCGCGGCCCCGTAAGAGTGAATACAGATACGCAGTATTTT.

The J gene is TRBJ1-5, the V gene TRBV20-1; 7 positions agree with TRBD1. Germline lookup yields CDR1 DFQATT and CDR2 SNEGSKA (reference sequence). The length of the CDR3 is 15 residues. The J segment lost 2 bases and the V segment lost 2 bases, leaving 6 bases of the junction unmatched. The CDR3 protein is CSARSYRGGNQPQHF. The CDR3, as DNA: TGCAGTGCTAGATCCTACAGGGGTGGCAATCAGCCCCAGCATTTT.

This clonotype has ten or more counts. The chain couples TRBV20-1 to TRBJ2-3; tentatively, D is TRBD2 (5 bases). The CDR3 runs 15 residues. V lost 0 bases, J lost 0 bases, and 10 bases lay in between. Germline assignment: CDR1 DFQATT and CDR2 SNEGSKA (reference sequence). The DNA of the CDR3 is TGCAGTGCTAGAGATCCTAGCCGAAGCACAGATACGCAGTATTTT. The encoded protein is CSARDPSRSTDTQYF.

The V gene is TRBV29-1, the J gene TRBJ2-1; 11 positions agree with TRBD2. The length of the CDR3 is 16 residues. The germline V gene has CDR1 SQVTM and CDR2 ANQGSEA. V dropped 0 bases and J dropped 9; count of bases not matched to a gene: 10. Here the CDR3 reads CSVEDRLAGIGGEQFF. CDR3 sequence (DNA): TGCAGCGTTGAAGACAGACTAGCGGGAATTGGCGGTGAGCAGTTCTTC.

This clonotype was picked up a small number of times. The CDR3 DNA is TGCAGCGTTGAAAAATTGGGACAGGGCGCCGGGGAGCTGTTTTTT. It is translated as CSVEKLGQGAGELFF. The J gene is TRBJ2-2, the V gene TRBV29-1; 9 bases map to TRBD1. Germline V gene data show CDR1 as SQVTM and CDR2 as ANQGSEA. Trimming cost V 2 bases and J 6 bases; bases outside gene matches: 7. The CDR3 is 15 residues long.

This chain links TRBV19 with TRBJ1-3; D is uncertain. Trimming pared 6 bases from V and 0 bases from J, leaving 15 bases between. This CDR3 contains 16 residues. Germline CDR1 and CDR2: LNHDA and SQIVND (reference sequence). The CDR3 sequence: CASRAQGGYSGNTIYF. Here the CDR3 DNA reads TGTGCCAGTAGGGCTCAAGGCGGCTACTCTGGAAACACCATATATTTT.